This T cell receptor beta chain was identified during a study of graft-versus-host responses after intestinal transplantation. Method: immunoSEQ multiplex PCR; TCRdb's copy keeps in-frame clones and lacks some. This table has approximately 49,000 clones, 89% appearing once. With V trimmed by 2 bases and J by 6 bases, 9 bases remained unmatched. The CDR3 length is 17 residues. CDR1 and CDR2 (germline): MDHEN, SYDVKM. Study-wide results and caveats: Within the allografts of patients who had graft-donor T cell macrochimerism, graft-versus-host to host-versus-graft clonal ratios were high. Recipient marrow held GvH clones, some first seen in ileum or blood.

About this clone itself: Its antigen is not known.

This chain links TRBV28 with TRBJ2-1, with 11 positions matching TRBD1. The specimen was unstimulated CD4+ T cells sorted from spleen or lymph node cells, collected before transplant. This clonotype originated in a human donor who was the organ donor for an intestinal transplant. The CDR3 reads CASSLASPGQGVNEQFF. CDR3 coding DNA: TGTGCCAGCAGTTTAGCGAGCCCGGGACAGGGGGTCAATGAGCAGTTCTTC.